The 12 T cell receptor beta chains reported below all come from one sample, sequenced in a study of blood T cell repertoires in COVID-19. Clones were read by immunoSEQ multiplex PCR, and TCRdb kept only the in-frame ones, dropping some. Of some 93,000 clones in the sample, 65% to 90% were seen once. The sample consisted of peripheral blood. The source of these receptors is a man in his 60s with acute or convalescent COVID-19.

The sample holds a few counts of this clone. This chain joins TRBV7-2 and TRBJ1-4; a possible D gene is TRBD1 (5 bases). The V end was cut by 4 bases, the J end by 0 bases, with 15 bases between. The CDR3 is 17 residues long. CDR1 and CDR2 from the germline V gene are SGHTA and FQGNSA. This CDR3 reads CASSSYWGGATNEKLFF. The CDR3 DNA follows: TGTGCCAGCAGCTCATACTGGGGCGGGGCAACTAATGAAAAACTGTTTTTT.

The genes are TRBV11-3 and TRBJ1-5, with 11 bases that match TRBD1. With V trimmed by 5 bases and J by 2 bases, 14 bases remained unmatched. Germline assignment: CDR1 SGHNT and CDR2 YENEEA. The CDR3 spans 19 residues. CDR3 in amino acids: CASSPRTGGGKWGNQPQHF. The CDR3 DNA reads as TGTGCCAGCAGCCCCCGGACAGGGGGCGGTAAATGGGGCAATCAGCCCCAGCATTTT.

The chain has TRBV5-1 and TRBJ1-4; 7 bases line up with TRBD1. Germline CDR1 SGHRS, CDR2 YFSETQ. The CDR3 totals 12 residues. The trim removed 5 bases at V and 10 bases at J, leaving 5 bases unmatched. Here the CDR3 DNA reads TGCGCCAGCAGGGAGGCAGGGGGAAAACTGTTTTTT. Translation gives CASREAGGKLFF.

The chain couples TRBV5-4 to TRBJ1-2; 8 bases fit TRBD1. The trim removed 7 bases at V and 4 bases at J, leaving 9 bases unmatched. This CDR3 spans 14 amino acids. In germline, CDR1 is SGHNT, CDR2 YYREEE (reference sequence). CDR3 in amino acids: CASWDRRKVYGYTF. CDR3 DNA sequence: TGTGCCAGCTGGGACAGGAGGAAAGTCTATGGCTACACCTTC.

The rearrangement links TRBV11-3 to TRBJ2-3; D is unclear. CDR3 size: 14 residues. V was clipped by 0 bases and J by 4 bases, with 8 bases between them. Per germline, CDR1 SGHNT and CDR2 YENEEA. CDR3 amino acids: CASSLDPRSDTQYF. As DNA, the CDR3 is TGTGCCAGCAGCTTAGACCCCAGGTCAGATACGCAGTATTTT.

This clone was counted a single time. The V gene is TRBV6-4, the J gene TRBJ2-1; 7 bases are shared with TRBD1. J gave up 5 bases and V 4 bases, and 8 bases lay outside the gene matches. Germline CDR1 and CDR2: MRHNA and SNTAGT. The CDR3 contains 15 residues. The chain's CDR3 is CASSVSWDRNNEQFF. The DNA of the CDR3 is TGTGCCAGCAGTGTTTCTTGGGACAGAAACAATGAGCAGTTCTTC.

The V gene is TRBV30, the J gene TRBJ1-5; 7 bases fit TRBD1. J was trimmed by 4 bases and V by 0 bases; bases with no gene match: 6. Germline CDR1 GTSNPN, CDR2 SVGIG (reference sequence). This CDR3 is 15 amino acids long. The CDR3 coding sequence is TGTGCCTGGAGTGTATGGGACAGTCGGAATCAGCCCCAGCATTTT. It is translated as CAWSVWDSRNQPQHF.

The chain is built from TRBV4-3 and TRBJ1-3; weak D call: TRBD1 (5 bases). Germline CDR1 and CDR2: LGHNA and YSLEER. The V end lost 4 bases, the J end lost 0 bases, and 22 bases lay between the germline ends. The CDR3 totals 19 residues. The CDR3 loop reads CASSPRPWGGQSSGNTIYF. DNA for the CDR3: TGCGCCAGCAGCCCCCGACCATGGGGCGGCCAGAGCTCTGGAAACACCATATATTTT.

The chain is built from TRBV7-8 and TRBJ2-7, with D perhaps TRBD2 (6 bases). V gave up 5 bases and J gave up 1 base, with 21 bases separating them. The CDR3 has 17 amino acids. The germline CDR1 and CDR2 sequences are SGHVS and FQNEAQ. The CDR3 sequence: CASSPHLAFQRSYEQYF. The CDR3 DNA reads TGTGCCAGCAGCCCTCACCTAGCGTTCCAGAGGTCCTACGAGCAGTACTTC.

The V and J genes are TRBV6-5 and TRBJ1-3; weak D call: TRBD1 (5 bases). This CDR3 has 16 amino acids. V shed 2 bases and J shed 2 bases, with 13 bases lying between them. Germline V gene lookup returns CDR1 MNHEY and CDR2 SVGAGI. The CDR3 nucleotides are TGTGCCAGCAGTTACCAAACCCCGACAGCTGGAAACACCATATATTTT. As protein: CASSYQTPTAGNTIYF.

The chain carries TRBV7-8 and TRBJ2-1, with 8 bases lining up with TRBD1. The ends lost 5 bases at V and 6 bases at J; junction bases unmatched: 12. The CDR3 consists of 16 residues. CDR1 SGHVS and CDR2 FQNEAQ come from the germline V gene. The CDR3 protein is CASSREGRGLGNEQFF. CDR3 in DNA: TGTGCCAGCAGCCGAGAGGGCAGGGGGCTCGGCAATGAGCAGTTCTTC.

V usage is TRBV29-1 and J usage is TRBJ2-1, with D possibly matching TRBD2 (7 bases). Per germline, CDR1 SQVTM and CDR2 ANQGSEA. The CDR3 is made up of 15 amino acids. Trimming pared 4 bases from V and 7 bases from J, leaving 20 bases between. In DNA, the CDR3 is TGCAGCGTTGCAGAAGGGGGAGGGCCTGGAAATGAGCAGTTCTTC. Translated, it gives CSVAEGGGPGNEQFF.